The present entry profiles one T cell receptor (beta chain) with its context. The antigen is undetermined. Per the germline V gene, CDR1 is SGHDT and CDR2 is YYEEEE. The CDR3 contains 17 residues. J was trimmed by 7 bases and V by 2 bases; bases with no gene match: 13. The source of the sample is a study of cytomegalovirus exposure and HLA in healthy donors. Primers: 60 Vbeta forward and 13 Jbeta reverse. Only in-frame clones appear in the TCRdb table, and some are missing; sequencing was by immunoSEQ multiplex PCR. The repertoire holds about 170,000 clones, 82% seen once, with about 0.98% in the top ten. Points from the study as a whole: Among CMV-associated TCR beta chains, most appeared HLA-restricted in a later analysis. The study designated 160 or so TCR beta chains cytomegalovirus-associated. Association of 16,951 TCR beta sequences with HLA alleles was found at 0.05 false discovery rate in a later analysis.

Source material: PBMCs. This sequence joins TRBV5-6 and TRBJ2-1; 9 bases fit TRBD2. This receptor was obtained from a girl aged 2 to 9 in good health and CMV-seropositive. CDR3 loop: CASSFTAGGPLGNEQFF. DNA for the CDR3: TGTGCCAGCAGCTTCACCGCGGGAGGGCCATTGGGGAATGAGCAGTTCTTC.